This TCR beta chain came from a study of T-cell memory formation after mild COVID-19. On the study more broadly: The study found TCR clusters largely donor specific. Study results and caveats: CD4+ contracting clones lay mainly in CM and EM, CD8+ ones in EMRA.

About this clonotype: Its antigen is unidentified.

The germline V gene encodes CDR1 DFQATT and CDR2 SNEGSKA (reference sequence). The length of the CDR3 is 18 residues. V lost 3 bases to trimming and J lost 5 bases; unmatched junction nucleotides: 20. The TCR alpha and TCR beta cDNA libraries, bearing sample barcodes and UMIs, were generated by 5'RACE using constant-segment primers. TCRdb reprocessed the 5' RACE reads via MiXCR and lists one record per CDR3 protein. The sample lists 400,000 to 500,000 distinct CDR3 sequences, roughly 18% occurring once. The sample consisted of PBMCs or a T cell subset sorted from them (not recorded which). The origin of this receptor is a man younger than 30 who had mild COVID-19 (a few samples of this study predate the infection). Cell type and time point are not known. The gene calls are TRBV20-1 and TRBJ2-3; 7 positions agree with TRBD1. The DNA for the CDR3 is TGCAGTGCTAGGGACTTACACCGACAGGGCCCGACCGGAGATACGCAGTATTTT. Protein: CSARDLHRQGPTGDTQYF.